This T cell receptor (beta chain) came from a study of blood T cell repertoires in COVID-19. As to this clone: Possible read error: a much larger clone is one base away.

V dropped 3 bases and J dropped 3; count of bases not matched to a gene: 5. The CDR3 is 14 amino acids. Germline loops: CDR1 SGHTA, CDR2 FQGNSA. Everyone who took part was 18 to 89 years old, and they came from over 20 US areas. Using immunoSEQ multiplex PCR, the repertoire was profiled, and TCRdb retains in-frame clones only, with some absent. The sample yields around 250,000 clones, approximately 84% seen once. Sequenced input: PBMCs or T cells enriched from blood (not recorded which). The sequence came from a man in his forties who had recovered from COVID-19. This chain links TRBV7-2 with TRBJ2-7; TRBD1 agrees at 7 bases. The CDR3 protein is CASSLEGGFYEQYF. CDR3 sequence (DNA): TGTGCCAGCAGCTTGGAAGGGGGCTTCTACGAGCAGTACTTC.